This T cell receptor beta chain appears in the sequencing data of a study of cytomegalovirus exposure and HLA in healthy donors. Regarding this clone: Its antigen is unidentified.

The length of the CDR3 is 16 residues. The J segment lost 1 base and the V segment lost 0 bases, leaving 0 bases of the junction unmatched. Germline assignment: CDR1 MNHNY and CDR2 SVGAGI (reference sequence). General observations from the study: As immune exposure information, only CMV serostatus was available. Indistinguishability led to the exclusion of some V segments, TRBV6-2 and TRBV6-3 included.

Researchers ran the PCR with 60 Vbeta and 13 Jbeta primers. The protocol was immunoSEQ multiplex PCR, while the TCRdb copy is restricted to in-frame clones and leaves out a portion. Altogether 60,000 to 70,000 clones are present, 80% to 90% being singletons, with the ten largest covering 2.5% to 3.5%. The clonotype was recovered from a woman in her 30s in good health and CMV-seronegative. J is TRBJ2-2 and V is TRBV6-6, with 9 bases fitting TRBD2. Specimen: PBMCs. This CDR3 is CASSYSAGGNTGELFF. In nucleotides, the CDR3 is TGTGCCAGCAGTTACTCAGCGGGGGGGAACACCGGGGAGCTGTTTTTT.